Below are 10 T cell receptor beta chains sequenced from a single sample in a study of shared clonotypes between healthy human individuals (dated by TCRdb to 2020 to 2021). Libraries were constructed by the immunoSEQ multiplex PCR assay. This is the immuneACCESS table as TCRdb keeps it, with only in-frame sequences that have V and J called. A part of the clones is gone; compared with another copy, unresolved V genes explain less than half, and the rest is unexplained. This sample holds around 1,000,000 clones; approximately 80% were observed only once. Of the sample, 0.89% is held by the ten largest clones. The sample taken for sequencing was memory CD4+ T cells from PBMCs. The cell subset or site label of this sample denotes: CD45RA-negative fraction. The receptors come from a man aged 18 to 35 in good health. Some clones in this sample may be carry-over from other donors' samples.

The chain is built from TRBV29-1 and TRBJ2-7; the match to TRBD2 covers 12 bases. Looked up from germline, CDR1 is SQVTM and CDR2 is ANQGSEA. The CDR3 spans 17 residues. V trimming: 1 base; J trimming: 3 bases; junction bases outside the gene matches: 10. CDR3 nucleotide sequence: TGCAGCGTTGAAGTTCCTGGAGGACTAGCGGGAATCTACGAGCAGTACTTC. This translates into CSVEVPGGLAGIYEQYF.

The chain combines TRBV27 with TRBJ2-7; TRBD1 matches 10 bases. With V trimmed by 5 bases and J by 3 bases, 7 bases remained unmatched. Germline values: CDR1 MNHEY, CDR2 SMNVEV (reference sequence). The CDR3 spans 15 residues. The CDR3 nucleotides are TGTGCCAGCAGTAGCCTTGGGACAGGGGACTACGAGCAGTACTTC. As protein: CASSSLGTGDYEQYF.

On this clone itself: Sequence at one end of the junction differs from germline and may be a read error. This chain joins TRBV11-2 and TRBJ2-7, with D perhaps matching TRBD2 (6 bases). The germline V gene encodes CDR1 SGHAT and CDR2 FQNNGV. CDR3 length equals 14 residues. CDR3 in DNA: TGTGCCAGCAGCTTAGATTTGGGTAGCGGACCCGGTTATTTC. This encodes CASSLDLGSGPGYF.

This chain connects TRBV7-3 to TRBJ2-1; D may be TRBD1 (5 bases). V was trimmed by 5 bases and J by 4 bases, leaving 6 bases between them. The CDR3 totals 12 residues. Germline assignment: CDR1 SGHTA and CDR2 FQGTGA. As DNA, the CDR3 is TGTGCCAGCAGCCCAGGGTACAATGAGCAGTTCTTC. This sequence encodes CASSPGYNEQFF.

The J gene is TRBJ2-1, the V gene TRBV6-6, with TRBD1 matching 12 bases. V lost 6 bases and J lost 9; bases outside the gene matches: 6. Germline-derived CDR1 and CDR2 are MNHNY and SVGAGI (reference sequence). The CDR3 is 14 residues long. The CDR3 DNA sequence: TGTGCCAGCAGCCCGGGACAGGGGGCGGGTGAGCAGTTCTTC. It specifies CASSPGQGAGEQFF.

To note about this clone: It may be a read error: a sequence one base away is much more abundant. The sample has other DNA sequences that encode this CDR3 too. The rearrangement uses TRBV30 and TRBJ1-4; no reliable D call. The CDR3 extends over 13 amino acids. Per germline, CDR1 GTSNPN and CDR2 SVGIG (reference sequence). DNA of the CDR3: TGCGCCTGGAGTGAAGGGTTGGAGGAAAAACTGTTTTTT. Translation: CAWSEGLEEKLFF.

This clone showed up just a few times. CDR3 nucleotide sequence: TGTGCCAGCAGTCGACAGGGATCGACAGATACGCAGTATTTT. This gives the protein CASSRQGSTDTQYF. V and J are TRBV11-3 and TRBJ2-3; 7 bases line up with TRBD1. The CDR3 has 14 amino acids. The V gene's germline CDR1 is SGHNT and CDR2 YENEEA. V trimming: 6 bases; J trimming: 3 bases; junction bases outside the gene matches: 6.

This chain links TRBV29-1 with TRBJ2-7, with D tentatively TRBD1 (5 bases). The CDR3 extends over 14 amino acids. Germline CDR1 SQVTM, CDR2 ANQGSEA. Trimming took off 4 bases at V and 0 bases at J, with 13 bases between the two ends. The CDR3 DNA is TGCAGCGTTGCACCCCTGACAGCCTCCTACGAGCAGTACTTC. Translation: CSVAPLTASYEQYF.

The chain employs TRBV6-1 and TRBJ1-1, with unresolved D. The CDR3 is 13 amino acids. V gave up 4 bases and J gave up 3 bases, with 9 bases separating them. Germline CDR1 MNHNS, CDR2 SASEGT. The CDR3 DNA reads as TGTGCCAGCAGTGTAGGGCTCGACACTGAAGCTTTCTTT. It is translated as CASSVGLDTEAFF.

Notes on this clone: Other DNA variants within this sample encode the same CDR3. The rearrangement links TRBV7-9 to TRBJ1-1; weak D call: TRBD1 (6 bases). V lost 0 bases to trimming and J lost 2 bases, with 7 bases between them. This CDR3 is built from 14 residues. Germline V gene data show CDR1 as SEHNR and CDR2 as FQNEAQ (reference sequence). As DNA, the CDR3 is TGTGCCAGCAGCTTAGCACAGGGCAACACTGAAGCTTTCTTT. Encoded protein: CASSLAQGNTEAFF.